This T cell receptor beta chain was captured by sequencing in a study of technical replicates of blood from several donors. The protocol was immunoSEQ multiplex PCR, while the TCRdb copy is restricted to in-frame clones and leaves out a portion. The top ten clones hold around 0.44% of a sample with 77,000 or so clones, roughly 90% of them seen once. Germline CDR1 reads SGHNT; CDR2 reads YENEEA. V shed 5 bases and J shed 2 bases, with 10 bases lying between them. The length of the CDR3 is 13 residues. The chain couples TRBV11-3 to TRBJ2-7; possible D gene TRBD1, 6 bases. The TCR comes from a human donor in good health. The sequenced sample consisted of T cells isolated from PBMCs. The CDR3 DNA sequence: TGTGCCAGCAGCGTCGGGACAACCTACGAGCAGTACTTC. Residues: CASSVGTTYEQYF. Complete variable domain (other parts from reference TRBV11-3 and TRBJ2-7): EAGVVQSPRYKIIEKKQPVAFWCNPISGHNTLYWYLQNLGQGPELLIRYENEEAVDDSQLPKDRFSAERLKGVDSTLKIQPAELGDSAVYLCASSVGTTYEQYFGPGTRLTVT.